This T cell receptor (beta chain) was observed in a study of blood T cell repertoires in COVID-19. Clones were read by immunoSEQ multiplex PCR, and TCRdb kept only the in-frame ones, dropping some. This sample carries approximately 60,000 clones, roughly 80% of them seen once, and the ten largest clones take 20%. CDR3 length equals 14 residues. Germline CDR1 and CDR2: SNHLY and FYNNEI. Losses at the gene ends were 6 bases for V and 14 bases for J; bases not matched to a gene: 10. The chain links TRBV2 to TRBJ1-6; 10 bases align to TRBD1. Sequencing was performed on peripheral blood. The sequence came from an elderly woman with active or convalescent COVID-19. CDR3 in DNA: TGTGCCAGCAGCGCCGGGACAGGGGATAGGGCCCTCCACTTT. It is translated as CASSAGTGDRALHF.